Shown below are 9 T cell receptor beta chains from a single sample sequenced in a study of shared clonotypes between healthy human individuals. Sequencing was performed with immunoSEQ multiplex PCR; in TCRdb, only in-frame clones are kept and a portion is missing. Here the sample spans 2 million to 2.5 million clones, 90% to 97% being singletons. Sequenced input: naive CD4+ T cells sorted from blood. This sample's subset: CD45RA+ positively selected. Receptors were obtained from a man between 18 and 29 years old in good health.

On this clone: Other DNA sequences in this specimen translate into the identical CDR3. The chain couples TRBV19 to TRBJ2-1; 9 nucleotides agree with TRBD2. Germline loops: CDR1 LNHDA, CDR2 SQIVND (reference sequence). V was clipped by 6 bases and J by 3 bases; unmatched bases: 6. The CDR3 length is 15 residues. CDR3 coding DNA: TGTGCCAGTAGGCGCCTAGCGGGGAGCTACAATGAGCAGTTCTTC. Protein: CASRRLAGSYNEQFF.

V gene TRBV6-1 combines with J gene TRBJ1-6; no definite D call. Trimming shortened V by 4 bases and J by 8 bases, and 15 bases separated the two germline ends. The CDR3 runs 15 residues. Germline-derived CDR1 and CDR2 are MNHNS and SASEGT. Written as DNA, the CDR3 is TGTGCCAGCAGTGGCGAGCACTCCCAGCATTCACCCCTCCACTTT. Protein sequence: CASSGEHSQHSPLHF.

The V and J genes are TRBV7-7 and TRBJ1-1; the D is unclear. Germline-derived CDR1 and CDR2 are SSHAT and FNYEAQ (reference sequence). CDR3 size: 12 residues. CDR3 region: CAGQTVNTEAFF. CDR3 coding DNA: TGTGCTGGGCAGACTGTGAACACTGAAGCTTTCTTT.

The gene calls are TRBV18 and TRBJ2-7, with TRBD1 matching over 10 bases. Per germline, CDR1 KGHSH and CDR2 LQKENI. With 3 bases clipped from V and 5 bases from J, the junction kept 10 bases outside the gene matches. This CDR3 region has 16 residues. The DNA for the CDR3 is TGTGCCAGCTCACCTACCCCGGGACAGGGGAACCACGAGCAGTACTTC. Translation: CASSPTPGQGNHEQYF.

As for this clone: The sample carries other DNA sequences with the same CDR3. The rearrangement uses TRBV18 and TRBJ1-1, with TRBD1 identical over 7 bases. The junction had 1 base not matched to a gene; V was cut back by 5 bases and J by 1 base. Germline V gives CDR1 KGHSH, CDR2 LQKENI. This CDR3 spans 13 amino acids. The CDR3 DNA sequence: TGTGCCAGCTCAGGGACAGCGAACACTGAAGCTTTCTTT. Its translation: CASSGTANTEAFF.

Details on this clone: Other DNA sequences from this sample encode an identical CDR3 as well. The chain is built from TRBV28 and TRBJ1-3, with no clear D. Germline V CDR1 and CDR2: MDHEN, SYDVKM. The germline V and J ends were trimmed by 3 bases and 4 bases, with 10 bases remaining between them. The CDR3 is made up of 14 amino acids. This CDR3 reads CASSFRSSGNTIYF. CDR3 bases: TGTGCCAGCAGTTTTAGGTCGTCGGGAAACACCATATATTTT.

This clone appeared a few times. CDR3 amino acids: CASGLSPSPLHF. DNA of the CDR3: TGTGCTAGTGGTTTGTCCCCTTCACCCCTCCACTTT. The chain couples TRBV12-5 to TRBJ1-6; D is ambiguous. V dropped 2 bases and J dropped 9 bases, with 5 bases sitting between them. CDR1 is LGHNT, CDR2 FRNRAP, per germline. The CDR3 is 12 residues long. The whole variable domain, remainder taken from reference TRBV12-5 and TRBJ1-6, is DARVTQTPRHKVTEMGQEVTMRCQPILGHNTVFWYRQTMMQGLELLAYFRNRAPLDDSGMPKDRFSAEMPDATLATLKIQPSEPRDSAVYFCASGLSPSPLHFGNGTRLTVT.

The chain joins TRBV6-1 to TRBJ1-6; TRBD1 matches 7 bases. Germline V gene lookup returns CDR1 MNHNS and CDR2 SASEGT. The V gene end was trimmed by 2 bases and the J gene end by 10 bases; junction bases not matched to a gene: 8. There are 15 residues in the CDR3. The CDR3 protein is CASSERQGSVSPLHF. CDR3 coding DNA: TGTGCCAGCAGTGAACGACAGGGTTCGGTCTCACCCCTCCACTTT.

The gene calls are TRBV30 and TRBJ2-5, with D perhaps TRBD2 (7 bases). The J call may be mistaken, given a closer DNA end match to TRBJ2-7. The CDR3 contains 17 residues. Germline assignment: CDR1 GTSNPN and CDR2 SVGIG (reference sequence). The CDR3 reads CAWSVPLGRGGHYEQYF. CDR3 in DNA: TGTGCCTGGAGTGTTCCTCTTGGGAGGGGGGGTCACTACGAGCAGTACTTC.